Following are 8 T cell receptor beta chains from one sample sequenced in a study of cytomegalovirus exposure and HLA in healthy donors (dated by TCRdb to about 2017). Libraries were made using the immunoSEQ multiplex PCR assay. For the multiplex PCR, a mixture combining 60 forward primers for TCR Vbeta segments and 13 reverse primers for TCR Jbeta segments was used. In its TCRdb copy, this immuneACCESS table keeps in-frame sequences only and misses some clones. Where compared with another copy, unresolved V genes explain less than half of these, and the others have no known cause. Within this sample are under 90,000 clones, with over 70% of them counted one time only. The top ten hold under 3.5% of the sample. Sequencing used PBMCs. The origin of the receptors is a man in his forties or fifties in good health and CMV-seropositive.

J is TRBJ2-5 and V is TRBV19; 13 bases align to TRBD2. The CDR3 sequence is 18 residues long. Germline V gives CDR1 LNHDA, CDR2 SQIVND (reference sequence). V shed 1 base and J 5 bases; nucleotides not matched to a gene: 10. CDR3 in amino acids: CASSIGLLAGGPGETQYF. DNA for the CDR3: TGTGCCAGTAGTATAGGGCTACTAGCGGGAGGGCCGGGGGAGACCCAGTACTTC.

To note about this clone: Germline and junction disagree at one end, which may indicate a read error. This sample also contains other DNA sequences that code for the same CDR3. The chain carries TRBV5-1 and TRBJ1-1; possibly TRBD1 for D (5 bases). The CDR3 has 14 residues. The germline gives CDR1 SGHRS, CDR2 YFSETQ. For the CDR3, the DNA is TGTGCCAGCAGCTCGGGGGGAGGGAACACTGAAGCTTTCTTT. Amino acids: CASSSGGGNTEAFF.

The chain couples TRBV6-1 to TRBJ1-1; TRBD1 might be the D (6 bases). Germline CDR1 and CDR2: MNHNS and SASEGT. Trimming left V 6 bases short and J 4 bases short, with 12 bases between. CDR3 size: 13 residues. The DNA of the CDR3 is TGTGCCAGCAGCCCCGCAGGGGTCACTGAAGCTTTCTTT. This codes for CASSPAGVTEAFF.

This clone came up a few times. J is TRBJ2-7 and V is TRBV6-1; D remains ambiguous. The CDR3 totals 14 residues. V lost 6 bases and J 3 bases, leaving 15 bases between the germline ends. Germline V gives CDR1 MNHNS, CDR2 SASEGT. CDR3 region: CASSPLLRGYEQYF. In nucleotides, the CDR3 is TGTGCCAGCAGCCCGCTCCTCCGCGGCTACGAGCAGTACTTC.

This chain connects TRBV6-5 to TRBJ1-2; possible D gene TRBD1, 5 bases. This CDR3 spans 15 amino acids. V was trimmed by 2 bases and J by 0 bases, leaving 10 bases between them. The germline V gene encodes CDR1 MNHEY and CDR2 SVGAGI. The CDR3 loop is CASSYTGRTNYGYTF. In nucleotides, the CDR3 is TGTGCCAGCAGTTACACAGGACGGACTAACTATGGCTACACCTTC.

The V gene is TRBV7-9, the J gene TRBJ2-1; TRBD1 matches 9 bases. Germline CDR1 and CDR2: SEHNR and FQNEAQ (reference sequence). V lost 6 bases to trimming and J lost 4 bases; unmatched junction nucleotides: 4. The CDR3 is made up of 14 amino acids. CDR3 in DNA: TGTGCCAGCAGGGGACAGGGTGTTTACAATGAGCAGTTCTTC. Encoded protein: CASRGQGVYNEQFF.

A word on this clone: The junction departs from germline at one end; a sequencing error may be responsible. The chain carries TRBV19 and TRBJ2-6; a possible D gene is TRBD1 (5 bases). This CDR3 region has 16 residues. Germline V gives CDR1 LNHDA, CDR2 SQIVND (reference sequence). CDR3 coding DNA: TGTGCCAGTAGTAGCTCCCCGCAGGGCGCGGCCAACGGCCTGACTTTC. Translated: CASSSSPQGAANGLTF.

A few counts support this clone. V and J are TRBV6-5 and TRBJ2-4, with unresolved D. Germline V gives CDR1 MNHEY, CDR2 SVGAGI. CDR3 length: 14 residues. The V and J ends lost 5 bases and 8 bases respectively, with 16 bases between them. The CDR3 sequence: CASSPSTPTDIQYF. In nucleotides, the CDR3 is TGTGCCAGCAGTCCGTCTACCCCCACCGACATTCAGTACTTC.